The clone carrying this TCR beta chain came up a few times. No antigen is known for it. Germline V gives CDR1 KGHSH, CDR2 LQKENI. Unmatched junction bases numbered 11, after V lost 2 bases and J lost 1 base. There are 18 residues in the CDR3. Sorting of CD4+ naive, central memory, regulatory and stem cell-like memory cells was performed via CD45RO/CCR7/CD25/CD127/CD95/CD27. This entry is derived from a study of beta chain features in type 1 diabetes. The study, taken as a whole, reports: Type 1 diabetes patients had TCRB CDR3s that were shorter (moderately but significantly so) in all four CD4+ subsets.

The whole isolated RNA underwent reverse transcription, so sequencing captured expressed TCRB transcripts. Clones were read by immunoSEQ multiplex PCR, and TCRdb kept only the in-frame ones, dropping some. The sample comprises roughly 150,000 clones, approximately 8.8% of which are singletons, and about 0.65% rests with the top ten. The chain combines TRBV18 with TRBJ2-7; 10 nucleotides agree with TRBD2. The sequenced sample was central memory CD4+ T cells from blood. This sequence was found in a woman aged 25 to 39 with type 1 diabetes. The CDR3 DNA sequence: TGTGCCAGCTCACCATTCCAGACTAGCGGGCCGGTTTCCTACGAGCAGTACTTC. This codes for CASSPFQTSGPVSYEQYF.